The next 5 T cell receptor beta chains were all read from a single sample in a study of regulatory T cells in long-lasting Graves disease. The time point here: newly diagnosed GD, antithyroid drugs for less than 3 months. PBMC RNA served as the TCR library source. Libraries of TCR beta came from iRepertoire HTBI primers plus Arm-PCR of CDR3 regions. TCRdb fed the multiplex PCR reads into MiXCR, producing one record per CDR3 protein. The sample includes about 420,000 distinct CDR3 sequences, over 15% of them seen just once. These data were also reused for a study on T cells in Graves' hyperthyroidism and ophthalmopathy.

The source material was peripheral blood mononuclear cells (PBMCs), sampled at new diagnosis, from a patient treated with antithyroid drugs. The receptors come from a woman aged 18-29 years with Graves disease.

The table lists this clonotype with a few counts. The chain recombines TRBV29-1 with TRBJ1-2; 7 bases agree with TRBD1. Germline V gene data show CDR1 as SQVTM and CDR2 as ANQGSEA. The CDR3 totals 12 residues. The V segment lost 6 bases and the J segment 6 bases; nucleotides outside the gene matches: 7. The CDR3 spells CSVVGTEDGYTF. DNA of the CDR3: TGCAGCGTCGTTGGGACAGAAGATGGCTACACCTTC.

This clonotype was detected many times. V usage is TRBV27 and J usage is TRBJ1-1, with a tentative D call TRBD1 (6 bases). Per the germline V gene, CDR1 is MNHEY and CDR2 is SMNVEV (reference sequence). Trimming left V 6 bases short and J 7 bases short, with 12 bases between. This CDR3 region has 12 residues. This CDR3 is CASRPRGGEAFF. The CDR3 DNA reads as TGTGCCAGCAGGCCCAGGGGAGGTGAAGCTTTCTTT.

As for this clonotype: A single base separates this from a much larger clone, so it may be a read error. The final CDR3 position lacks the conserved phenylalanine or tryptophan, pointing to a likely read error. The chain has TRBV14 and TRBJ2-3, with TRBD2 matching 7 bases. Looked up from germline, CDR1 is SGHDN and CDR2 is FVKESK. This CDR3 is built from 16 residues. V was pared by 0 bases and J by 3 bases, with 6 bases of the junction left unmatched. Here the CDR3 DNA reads TGTGCCAGCAGCCAAGATAGGCTAGCGGAGACAGATACGCAGTATCTT. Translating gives CASSQDRLAETDTQYL.

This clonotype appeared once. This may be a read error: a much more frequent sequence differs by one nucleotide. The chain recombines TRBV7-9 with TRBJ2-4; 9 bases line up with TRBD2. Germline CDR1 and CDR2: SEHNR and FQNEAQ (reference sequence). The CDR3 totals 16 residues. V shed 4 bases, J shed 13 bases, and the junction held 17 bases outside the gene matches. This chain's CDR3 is CASSWRLAEISDEQYF. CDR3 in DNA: TGTGCCAGCAGCTGGCGACTAGCGGAGATAAGCGATGAGCAGTACTTC.

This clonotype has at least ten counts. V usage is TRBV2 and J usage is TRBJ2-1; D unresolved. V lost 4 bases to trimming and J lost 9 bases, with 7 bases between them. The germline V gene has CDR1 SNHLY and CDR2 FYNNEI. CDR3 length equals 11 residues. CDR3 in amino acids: CASSVSGEQFF. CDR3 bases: TGTGCCAGCAGTGTTTCTGGTGAGCAGTTCTTC.